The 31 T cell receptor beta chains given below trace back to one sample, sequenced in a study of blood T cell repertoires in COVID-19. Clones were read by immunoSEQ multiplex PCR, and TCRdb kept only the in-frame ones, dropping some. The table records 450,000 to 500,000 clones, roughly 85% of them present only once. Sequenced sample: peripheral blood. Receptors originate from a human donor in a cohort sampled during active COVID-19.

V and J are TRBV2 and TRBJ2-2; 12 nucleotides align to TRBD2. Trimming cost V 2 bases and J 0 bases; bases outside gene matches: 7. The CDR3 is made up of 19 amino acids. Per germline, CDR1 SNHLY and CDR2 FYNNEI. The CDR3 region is CASSEWATSGSPNTGELFF. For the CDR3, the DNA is TGTGCCAGCAGTGAATGGGCGACTAGCGGGAGTCCGAACACCGGGGAGCTGTTTTTT.

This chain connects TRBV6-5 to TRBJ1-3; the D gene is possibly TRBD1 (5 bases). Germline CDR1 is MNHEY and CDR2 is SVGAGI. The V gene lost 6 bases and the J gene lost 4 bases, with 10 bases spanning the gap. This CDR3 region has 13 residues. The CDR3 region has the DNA TGTGCCAGCAGGCGACAGTCCGGAAACACCATATATTTT. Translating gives CASRRQSGNTIYF.

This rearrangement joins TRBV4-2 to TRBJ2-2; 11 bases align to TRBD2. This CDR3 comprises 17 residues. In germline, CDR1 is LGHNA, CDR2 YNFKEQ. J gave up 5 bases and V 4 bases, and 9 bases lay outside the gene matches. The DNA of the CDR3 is TGTGCCAGCAGCCCAATTCTTAGCGGGAGGGGGACCGGGGAGCTGTTTTTT. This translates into CASSPILSGRGTGELFF.

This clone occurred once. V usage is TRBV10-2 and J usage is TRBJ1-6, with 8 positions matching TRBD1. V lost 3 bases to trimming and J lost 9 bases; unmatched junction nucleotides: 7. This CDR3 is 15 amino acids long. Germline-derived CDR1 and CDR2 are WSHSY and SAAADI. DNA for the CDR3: TGCGCCAGCAGTGACCCGGGACAGGTCGGTTCACCCCTCCACTTT. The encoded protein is CASSDPGQVGSPLHF.

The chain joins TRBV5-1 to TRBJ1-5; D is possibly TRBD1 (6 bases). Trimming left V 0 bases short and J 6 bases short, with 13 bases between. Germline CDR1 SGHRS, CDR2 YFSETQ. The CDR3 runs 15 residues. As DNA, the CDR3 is TGCGCCAGCAGCTTGGAAGGGGACACTCGTCAGCCCCAGCATTTT. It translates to CASSLEGDTRQPQHF.

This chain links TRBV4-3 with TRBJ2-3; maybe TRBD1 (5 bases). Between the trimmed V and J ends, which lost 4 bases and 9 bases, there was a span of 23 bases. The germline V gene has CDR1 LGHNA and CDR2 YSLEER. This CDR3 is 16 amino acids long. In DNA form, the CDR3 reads TGCGCCAGCAGCCCGAGGATAGGGGCCTCCGCTCCCACGCAGTATTTT. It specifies CASSPRIGASAPTQYF.

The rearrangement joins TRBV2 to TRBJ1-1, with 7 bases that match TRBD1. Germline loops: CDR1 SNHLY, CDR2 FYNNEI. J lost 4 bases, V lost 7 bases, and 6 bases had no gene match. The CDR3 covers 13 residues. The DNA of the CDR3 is TGTGCCAGCACCGCGACAGGGTTCACTGAAGCTTTCTTT. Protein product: CASTATGFTEAFF.

The CDR3 region is CASSQDSGREQYF. CDR3 nucleotide sequence: TGTGCCAGCAGCCAGGACAGCGGCAGGGAGCAGTACTTC. The rearrangement uses TRBV12-3 or TRBV12-4 and TRBJ2-7; D might be TRBD1 (6 bases). The CDR3 runs to 13 residues. V dropped 6 bases and J dropped 7 bases, with 16 bases sitting between them.

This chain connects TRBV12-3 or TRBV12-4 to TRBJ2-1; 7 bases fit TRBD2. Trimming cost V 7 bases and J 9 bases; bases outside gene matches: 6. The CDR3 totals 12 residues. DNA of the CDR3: TGTGCCAGCAAGACTTGGGGGGGTGAGCAGTTCTTC. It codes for CASKTWGGEQFF.

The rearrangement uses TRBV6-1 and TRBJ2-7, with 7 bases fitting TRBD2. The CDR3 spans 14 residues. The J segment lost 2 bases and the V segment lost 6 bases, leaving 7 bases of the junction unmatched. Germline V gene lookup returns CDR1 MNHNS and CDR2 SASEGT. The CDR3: CASRQIAGAYEQYF. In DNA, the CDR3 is TGTGCCAGCAGACAAATCGCGGGAGCCTACGAGCAGTACTTC.

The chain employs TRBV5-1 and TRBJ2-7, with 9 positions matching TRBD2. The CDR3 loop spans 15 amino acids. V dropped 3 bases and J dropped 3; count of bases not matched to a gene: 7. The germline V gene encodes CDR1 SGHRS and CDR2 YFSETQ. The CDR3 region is CASSYIAGADYEQYF. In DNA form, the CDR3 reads TGCGCCAGCAGCTATATAGCGGGGGCGGACTACGAGCAGTACTTC.

The CDR3 nucleotides are TGTGCCAGCAGCCCCCTCCGGGTAAAAGCAGAGAACACTGAAGCTTTCTTT. Protein sequence: CASSPLRVKAENTEAFF. The chain joins TRBV9 to TRBJ1-1; D is uncertain. Germline V gives CDR1 SGDLS, CDR2 YYNGEE. There are 17 residues in the CDR3. V lost 4 bases to trimming and J lost 1 base, with 20 bases between them. The full variable domain, its missing parts supplied by reference TRBV9 and TRBJ1-1, is DSGVTQTPKHLITATGQRVTLRCSPRSGDLSVYWYQQSLDQGLQFLIQYYNGEERAKGNILERFSAQQFPDLHSELNLSSLELGDSALYFCASSPLRVKAENTEAFFGQGTRLTVV.

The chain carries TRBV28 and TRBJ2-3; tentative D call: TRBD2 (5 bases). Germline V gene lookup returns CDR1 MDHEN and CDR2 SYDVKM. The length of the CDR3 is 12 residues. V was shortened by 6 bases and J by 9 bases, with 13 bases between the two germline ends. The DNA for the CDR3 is TGTGCCAGCAGCCCTACACCGGGGACGCAGTATTTT. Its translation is CASSPTPGTQYF.

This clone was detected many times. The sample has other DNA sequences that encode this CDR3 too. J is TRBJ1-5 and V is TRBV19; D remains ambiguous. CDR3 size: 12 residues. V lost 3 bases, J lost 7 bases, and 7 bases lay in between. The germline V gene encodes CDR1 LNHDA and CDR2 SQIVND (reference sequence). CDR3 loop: CASSMTRQPQHF. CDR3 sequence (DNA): TGTGCCAGTAGTATGACTCGGCAGCCCCAGCATTTT.

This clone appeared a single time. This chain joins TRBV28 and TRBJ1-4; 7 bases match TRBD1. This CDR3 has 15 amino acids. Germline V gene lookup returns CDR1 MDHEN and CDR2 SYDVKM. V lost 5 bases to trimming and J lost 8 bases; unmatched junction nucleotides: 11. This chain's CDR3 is CASSLARPTGEKLFF. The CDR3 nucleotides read TGTGCCAGCAGTCTCGCCCGACCGACAGGGGAAAAACTGTTTTTT.

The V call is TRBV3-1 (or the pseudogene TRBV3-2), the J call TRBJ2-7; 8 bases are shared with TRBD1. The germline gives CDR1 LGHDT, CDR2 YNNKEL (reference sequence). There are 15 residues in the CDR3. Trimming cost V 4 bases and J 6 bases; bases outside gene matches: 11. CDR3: CASSPRDRSPGEQYF. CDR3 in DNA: TGTGCCAGCAGCCCGAGGGACAGGTCGCCAGGCGAGCAGTACTTC.

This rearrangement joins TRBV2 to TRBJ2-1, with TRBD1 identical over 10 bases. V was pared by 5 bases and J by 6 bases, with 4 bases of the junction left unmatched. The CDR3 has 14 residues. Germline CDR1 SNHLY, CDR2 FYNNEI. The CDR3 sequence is CASSRGQGSNEQFF. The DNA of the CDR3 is TGTGCCAGCAGTCGGGGACAGGGGTCCAATGAGCAGTTCTTC. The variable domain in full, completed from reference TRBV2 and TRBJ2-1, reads EPEVTQTPSHQVTQMGQEVILRCVPISNHLYFYWYRQILGQKVEFLVSFYNNEISEKSEIFDDQFSVERPDGSNFTLKIRSTKLEDSAMYFCASSRGQGSNEQFFGPGTRLTVL.

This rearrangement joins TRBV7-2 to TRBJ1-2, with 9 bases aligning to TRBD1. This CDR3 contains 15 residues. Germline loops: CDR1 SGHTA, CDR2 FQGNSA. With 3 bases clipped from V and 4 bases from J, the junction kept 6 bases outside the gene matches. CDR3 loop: CASSFRDREAYGYTF. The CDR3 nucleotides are TGTGCCAGCAGCTTTCGGGACAGGGAGGCCTATGGCTACACCTTC.

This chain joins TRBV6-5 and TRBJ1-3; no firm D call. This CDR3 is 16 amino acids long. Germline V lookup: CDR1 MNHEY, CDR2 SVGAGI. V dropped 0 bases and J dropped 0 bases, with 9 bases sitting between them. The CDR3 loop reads CASSYSPGTSGNTIYF. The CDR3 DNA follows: TGTGCCAGCAGTTACTCCCCAGGAACCTCTGGAAACACCATATATTTT.

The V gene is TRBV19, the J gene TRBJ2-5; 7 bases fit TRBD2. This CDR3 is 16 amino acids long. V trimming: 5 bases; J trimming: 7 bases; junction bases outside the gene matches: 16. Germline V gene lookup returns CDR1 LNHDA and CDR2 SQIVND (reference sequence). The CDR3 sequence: CASSLGLGFDSGTQYF. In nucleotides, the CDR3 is TGTGCCAGTAGTCTAGGACTAGGTTTCGACTCTGGGACCCAGTACTTC. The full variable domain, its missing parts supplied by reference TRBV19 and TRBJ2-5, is DGGITQSPKYLFRKEGQNVTLSCEQNLNHDAMYWYRQDPGQGLRLIYYSQIVNDFQKGDIAEGYSVSREKKESFPLTVTSAQKNPTAFYLCASSLGLGFDSGTQYFGPGTRLLVL.

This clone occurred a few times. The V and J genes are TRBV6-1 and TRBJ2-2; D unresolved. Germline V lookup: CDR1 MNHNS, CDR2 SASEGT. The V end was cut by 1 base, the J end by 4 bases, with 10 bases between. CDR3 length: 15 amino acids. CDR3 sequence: CASSEVTVLTGELFF. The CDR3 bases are TGTGCCAGCAGTGAAGTCACAGTCCTCACCGGGGAGCTGTTTTTT.

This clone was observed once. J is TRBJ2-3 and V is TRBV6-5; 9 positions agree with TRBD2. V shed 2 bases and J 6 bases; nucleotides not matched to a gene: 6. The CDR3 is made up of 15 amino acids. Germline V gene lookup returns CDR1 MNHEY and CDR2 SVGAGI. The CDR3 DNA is TGTGCCAGCAGTTACCCCAGCGGGGGGCTGGATACGCAGTATTTT. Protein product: CASSYPSGGLDTQYF.

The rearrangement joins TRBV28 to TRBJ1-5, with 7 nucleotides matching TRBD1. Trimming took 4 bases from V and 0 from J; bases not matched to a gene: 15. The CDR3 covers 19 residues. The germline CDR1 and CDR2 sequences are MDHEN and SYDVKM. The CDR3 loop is CASSSLSWQGEYSNQPQHF. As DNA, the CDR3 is TGTGCCAGCAGTTCCCTCAGTTGGCAGGGGGAATATAGCAATCAGCCCCAGCATTTT.

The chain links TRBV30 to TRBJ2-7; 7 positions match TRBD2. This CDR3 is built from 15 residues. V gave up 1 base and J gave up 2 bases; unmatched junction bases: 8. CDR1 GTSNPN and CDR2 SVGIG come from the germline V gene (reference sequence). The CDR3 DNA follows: TGTGCCTGGAGTGCCCCCGGGAGCGGGACCTACGAGCAGTACTTC. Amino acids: CAWSAPGSGTYEQYF.

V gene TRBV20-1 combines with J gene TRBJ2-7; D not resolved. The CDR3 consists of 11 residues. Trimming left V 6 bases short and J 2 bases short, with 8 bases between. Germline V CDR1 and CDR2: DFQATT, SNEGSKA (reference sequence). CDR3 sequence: CSARRTYEQYF. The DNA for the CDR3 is TGCAGTGCGCGGAGAACCTACGAGCAGTACTTC.

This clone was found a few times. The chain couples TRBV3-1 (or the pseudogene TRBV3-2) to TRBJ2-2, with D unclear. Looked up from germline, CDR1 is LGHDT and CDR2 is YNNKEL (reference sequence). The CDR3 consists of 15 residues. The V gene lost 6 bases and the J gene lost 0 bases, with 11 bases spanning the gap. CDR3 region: CASSATHTNTGELFF. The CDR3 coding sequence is TGTGCCAGCAGTGCTACCCATACGAACACCGGGGAGCTGTTTTTT.

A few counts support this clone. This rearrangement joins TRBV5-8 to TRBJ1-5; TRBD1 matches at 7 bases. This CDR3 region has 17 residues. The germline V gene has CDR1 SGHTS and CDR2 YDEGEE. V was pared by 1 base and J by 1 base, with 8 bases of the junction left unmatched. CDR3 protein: CASSLLSGGGSNQPQHF. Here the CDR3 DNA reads TGTGCCAGCAGCTTGTTATCAGGGGGTGGGAGCAATCAGCCCCAGCATTTT.

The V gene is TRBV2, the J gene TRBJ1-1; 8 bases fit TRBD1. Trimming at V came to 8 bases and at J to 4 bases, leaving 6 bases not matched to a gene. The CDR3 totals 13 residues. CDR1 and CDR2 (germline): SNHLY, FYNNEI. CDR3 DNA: TGTGCCAGCGCACGACAGGGGAGCACTGAAGCTTTCTTT. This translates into CASARQGSTEAFF.

As DNA, the CDR3 is TGTGCCAGCAGCCTCGGACAGGGGGAGAATACGCAGTATTTT. It encodes CASSLGQGENTQYF. V usage is TRBV7-9 and J usage is TRBJ2-3; TRBD1 matches at 10 bases. This CDR3 has 14 residues. With 5 bases clipped from V and 7 bases from J, the junction kept 6 bases outside the gene matches. From germline, CDR1 is SEHNR and CDR2 FQNEAQ (reference sequence).

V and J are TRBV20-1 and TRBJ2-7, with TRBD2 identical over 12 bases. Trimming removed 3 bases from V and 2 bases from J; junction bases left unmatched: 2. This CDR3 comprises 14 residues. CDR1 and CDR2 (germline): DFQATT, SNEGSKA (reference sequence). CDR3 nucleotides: TGCAGTGCTAGTAGGACTAGCGGGGCCTACGAGCAGTACTTC. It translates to CSASRTSGAYEQYF.

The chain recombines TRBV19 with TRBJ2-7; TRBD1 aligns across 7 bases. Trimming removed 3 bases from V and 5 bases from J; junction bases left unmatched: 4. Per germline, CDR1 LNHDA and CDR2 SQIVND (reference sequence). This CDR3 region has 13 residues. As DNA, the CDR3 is TGTGCCAGTAGTATCAAGGGGGCCAACGAGCAGTACTTC. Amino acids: CASSIKGANEQYF.